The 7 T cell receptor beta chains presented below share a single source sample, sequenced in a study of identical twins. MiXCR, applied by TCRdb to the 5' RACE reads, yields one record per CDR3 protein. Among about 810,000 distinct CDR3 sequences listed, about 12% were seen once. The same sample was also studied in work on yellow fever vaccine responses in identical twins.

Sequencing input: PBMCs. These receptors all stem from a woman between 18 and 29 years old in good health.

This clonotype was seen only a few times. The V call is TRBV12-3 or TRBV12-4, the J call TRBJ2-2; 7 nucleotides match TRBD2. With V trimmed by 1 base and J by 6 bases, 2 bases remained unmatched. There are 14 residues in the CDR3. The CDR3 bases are TGTGCCAGCAGTTTAGGGGGGGGTCCCGGGGAGCTGTTTTTT. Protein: CASSLGGGPGELFF.

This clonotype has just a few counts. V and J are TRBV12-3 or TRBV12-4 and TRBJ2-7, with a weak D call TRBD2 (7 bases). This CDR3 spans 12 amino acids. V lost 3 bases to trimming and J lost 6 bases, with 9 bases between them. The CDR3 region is CASSFRGGEQYV. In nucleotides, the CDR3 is TGTGCCAGCAGTTTTAGGGGGGGCGAGCAGTACGTC.

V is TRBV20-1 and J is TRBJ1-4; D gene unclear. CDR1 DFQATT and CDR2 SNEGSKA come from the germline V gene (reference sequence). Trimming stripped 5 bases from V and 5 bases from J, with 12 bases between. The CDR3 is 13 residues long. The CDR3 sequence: CSALSGWNEKLFF. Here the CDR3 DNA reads TGCAGTGCTCTGAGTGGATGGAATGAAAAACTGTTTTTT.

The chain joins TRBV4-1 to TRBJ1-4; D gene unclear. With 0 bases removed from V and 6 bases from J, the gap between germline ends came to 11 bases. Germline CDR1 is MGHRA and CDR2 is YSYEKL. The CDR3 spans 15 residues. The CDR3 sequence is CASSQDQVRDEKLFF. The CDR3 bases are TGCGCCAGCAGCCAAGATCAAGTAAGAGATGAAAAACTGTTTTTT.

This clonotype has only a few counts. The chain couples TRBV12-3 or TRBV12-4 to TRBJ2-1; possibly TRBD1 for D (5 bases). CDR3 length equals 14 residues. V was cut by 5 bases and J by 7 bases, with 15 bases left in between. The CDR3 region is CASSKTAGKNEQFF. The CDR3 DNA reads TGTGCCAGCAGTAAGACAGCAGGGAAAAATGAGCAGTTCTTC.

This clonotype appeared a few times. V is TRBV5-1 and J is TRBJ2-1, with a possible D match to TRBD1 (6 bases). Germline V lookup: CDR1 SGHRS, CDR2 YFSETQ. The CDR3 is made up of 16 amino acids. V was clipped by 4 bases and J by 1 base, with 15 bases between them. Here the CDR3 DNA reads TGCGCCAGCAGCCTGGAAGCCAGGGGATCCTACAATGAGCAGTTCTTC. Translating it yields CASSLEARGSYNEQFF.

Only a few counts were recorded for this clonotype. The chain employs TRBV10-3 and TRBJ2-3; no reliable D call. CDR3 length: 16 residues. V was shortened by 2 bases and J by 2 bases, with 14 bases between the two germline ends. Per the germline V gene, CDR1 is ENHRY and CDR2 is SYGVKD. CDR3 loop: CAISEDTSRLTDTQYF. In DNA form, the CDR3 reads TGTGCCATCAGTGAGGACACTTCCAGACTCACAGATACGCAGTATTTT.